This record covers a single T cell receptor (beta chain). No antigen is known for it. No base-level quality is on record; no much larger clone is a single base apart. These data belong to a study of early stage breast cancer tumors listed by TCRdb under 2017. With regard to the full study: Of the roughly 15 invasive breast tumors, around twelve were found to be estrogen receptor-positive, progesterone receptor-positive and HER2-negative. About 65% of the 12 ER+/PR+/HER2- tumors were invasive ductal carcinomas, while the other four were invasive lobular carcinomas. On average, each sample had roughly 9.9-fold read coverage. A total of around 2.7 million templates, representing about 1.1 million unique clonotypes, were detected across all samples.

Each sample was amplified as two independent genomic DNA replicates: roughly 0.5 ug for blood and approximately 1.5 ug for tumor or normal breast. Following the manufacturer's instructions, the ImmunoSeq Intro kit was used to carry out TCRB sequencing on genomic DNA. Multiplex PCR was run for 30 to 35 cycles using proprietary primers and spike-in control sequences for absolute quantification. Single-end 150-bp reads were used to sequence an 87-bp fragment spanning the CDR3 and the flanking V and J genes. Each lane of an Illumina MiSeq using version 3.0 chemistry carried seven multiplexed samples, with two replicates per sample. Concerning the study's data processing: The vendor's proprietary pipeline handled the raw data processing, merging both replicates into a single result for each sample. Clonotypes were defined as productive rearrangements sharing the V-gene family, CDR3 amino acid sequence and J-gene segment. Clonality was calculated as 1 minus the normalized Shannon entropy (Pielou evenness) of TCRB abundances. To estimate T cell density, the total number of templates was divided by the number of input cells, which was inferred from the amount of DNA input. Total repertoire diversity and clonality were estimated with Recon using default parameters. Clonotypes with over 0.1% abundance in tumor and at least 32-fold higher abundance in tumor than in normal breast were defined as tumor-enriched. TCRdb holds this immuneACCESS table with in-frame rearrangements only. Some clones are missing; in checked studies, unresolved V genes explain under half, and the rest has no known cause. Clone size and the V and J calls come from that table; the DNA yielded D and trimming. Recorded for this sample are about 30,000 clones; 72% of them occurred a single time. The leading ten clones occupy 33% of the sample.

Findings and caveats that apply to the study as a whole: Compared with adjacent normal breast tissue, tumors had approximately 2.5-fold higher T cell density and higher clonality. Because the cohort was small, analysis by tumor subtype was not possible. Enriched TCRB sequences shared across patients were found to be mostly commonly generated sequences that were unlikely to play an important role in the tumor microenvironment. Repertoires from blood resembled normal breast more closely than tumor, and using blood as a reference for each tissue separated tumor from normal in 14 of 16 patients. Chain pairing and functional markers such as CD4, CD8 and FOXP3 were not captured by bulk genomic DNA sequencing of unsorted cells.

Spanning cysteine to phenylalanine, the CDR3 consists of 17 amino acids. The retained sequence is limited to the CDR3, 51 bases, with the frame set at the first base. The junction shows trimming of 5 bases on V and 3 bases on J, and the gene matches do not reach 10 bases of it. CDR1 and CDR2 are read off the germline V gene as SGHVS and FQNEAQ. The study profiled bulk TCR beta-chain repertoires in matched peripheral blood, tumor and adjacent normal breast tissue taken from fewer than 20 patients with early-stage breast cancer. Before surgery, about 4.5-10 mL of whole blood was collected in EDTA tubes and processed within 2 hours. Ficoll-Paque centrifugation in SepMate-50 tubes was used to isolate peripheral blood mononuclear cells. PBMCs were cryopreserved in aliquots of about 2 to 4 million cells in roughly 90% FBS with approximately 10% DMSO and kept in liquid nitrogen. The Qiagen AllPrep DNA/RNA Mini kit was used to extract genomic DNA.

Sequencing was done on a sample of blood. The chain employs TRBV7-8 and TRBJ2-3; TRBD2 lines up with 11 middle nucleotides. This sequence was found in a person aged 45-65 years with breast cancer. The DNA sequence is as follows: TGTGCCAGCAGCCCCCGACTAGCGGGAATTCGTACAGATACGCAGTATTTT. The encoded protein is CASSPRLAGIRTDTQYF.